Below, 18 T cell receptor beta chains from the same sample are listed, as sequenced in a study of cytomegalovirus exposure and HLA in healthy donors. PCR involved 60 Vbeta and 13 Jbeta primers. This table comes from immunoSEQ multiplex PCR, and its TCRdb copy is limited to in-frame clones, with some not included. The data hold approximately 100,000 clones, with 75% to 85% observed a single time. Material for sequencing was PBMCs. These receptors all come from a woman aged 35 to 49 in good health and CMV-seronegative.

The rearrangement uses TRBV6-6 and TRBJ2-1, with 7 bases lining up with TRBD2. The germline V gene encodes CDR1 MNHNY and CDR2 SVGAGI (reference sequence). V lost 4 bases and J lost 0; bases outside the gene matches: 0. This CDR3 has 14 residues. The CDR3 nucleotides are TGTGCCAGCAGTTGGACTAGCTCCTACAATGAGCAGTTCTTC. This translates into CASSWTSSYNEQFF.

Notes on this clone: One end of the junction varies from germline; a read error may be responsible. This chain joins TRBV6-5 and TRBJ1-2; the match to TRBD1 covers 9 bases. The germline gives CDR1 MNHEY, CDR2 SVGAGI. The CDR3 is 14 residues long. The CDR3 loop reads CASSKGTGFYGYPF. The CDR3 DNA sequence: TGTGCCAGCAGTAAAGGGACAGGGTTCTATGGCTACCCCTTC.

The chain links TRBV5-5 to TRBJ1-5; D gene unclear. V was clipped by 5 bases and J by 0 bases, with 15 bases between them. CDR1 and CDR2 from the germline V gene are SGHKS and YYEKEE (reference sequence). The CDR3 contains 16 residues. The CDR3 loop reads CASSHRGGDSNQPQHF. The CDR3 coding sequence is TGTGCCAGCAGTCATCGCGGCGGGGATAGCAATCAGCCCCAGCATTTT. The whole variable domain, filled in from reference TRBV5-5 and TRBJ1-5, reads DAGVTQSPTHLIKTRGQQVTLRCSPISGHKSVSWYQQVLGQGPQFIFQYYEKEERGRGNFPDRFSARQFPNYSSELNVNALLLGDSALYLCASSHRGGDSNQPQHFGDGTRLSIL.

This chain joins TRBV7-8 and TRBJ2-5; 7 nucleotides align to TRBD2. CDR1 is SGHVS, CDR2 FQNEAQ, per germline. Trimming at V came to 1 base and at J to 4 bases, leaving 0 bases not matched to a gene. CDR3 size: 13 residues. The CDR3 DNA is TGTGCCAGCAGCTTAGGGGGGGGAGAGACCCAGTACTTC. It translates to CASSLGGGETQYF. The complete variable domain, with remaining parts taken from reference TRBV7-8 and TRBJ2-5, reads GAGVSQSPRYKVAKRGQDVALRCDPISGHVSLFWYQQALGQGPEFLTYFQNEAQLDKSGLPSDRFFAERPEGSVSTLKIQRTQQEDSAVYLCASSLGGGETQYFGPGTRLLVL.

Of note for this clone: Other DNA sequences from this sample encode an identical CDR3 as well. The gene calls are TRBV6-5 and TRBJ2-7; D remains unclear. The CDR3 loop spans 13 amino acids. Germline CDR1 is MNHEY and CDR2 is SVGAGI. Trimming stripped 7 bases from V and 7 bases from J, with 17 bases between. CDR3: CASKRFRTEEQYF. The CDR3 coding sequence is TGTGCCAGCAAACGGTTTCGAACAGAGGAGCAGTACTTC.

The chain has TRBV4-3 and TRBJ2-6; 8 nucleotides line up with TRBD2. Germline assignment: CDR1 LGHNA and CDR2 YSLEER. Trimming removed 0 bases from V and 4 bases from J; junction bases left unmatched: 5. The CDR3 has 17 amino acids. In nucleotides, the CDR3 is TGCGCCAGCAGCCAAGACGGGGGGGCCGCCGGGGCCAACGTCCTGACTTTC. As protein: CASSQDGGAAGANVLTF.

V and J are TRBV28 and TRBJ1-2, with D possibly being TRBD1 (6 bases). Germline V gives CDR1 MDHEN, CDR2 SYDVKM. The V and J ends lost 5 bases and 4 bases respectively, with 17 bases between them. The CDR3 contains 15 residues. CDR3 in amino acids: CASSPPGGAIYGYTF. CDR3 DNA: TGTGCCAGCAGTCCCCCCGGGGGGGCGATCTATGGCTACACCTTC.

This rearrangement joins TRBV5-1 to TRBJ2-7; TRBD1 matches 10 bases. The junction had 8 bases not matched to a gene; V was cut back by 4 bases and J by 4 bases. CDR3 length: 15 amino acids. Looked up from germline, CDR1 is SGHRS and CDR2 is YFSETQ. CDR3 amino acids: CASSHPRTGGYEQYF. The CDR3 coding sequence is TGCGCCAGCAGCCACCCACGGACAGGGGGTTACGAGCAGTACTTC.

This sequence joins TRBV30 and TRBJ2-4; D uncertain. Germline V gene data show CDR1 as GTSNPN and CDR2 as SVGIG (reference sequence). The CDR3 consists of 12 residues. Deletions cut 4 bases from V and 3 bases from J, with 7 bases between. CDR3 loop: CAWIGHKNIQYF. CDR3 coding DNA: TGTGCCTGGATTGGCCACAAAAACATTCAGTACTTC. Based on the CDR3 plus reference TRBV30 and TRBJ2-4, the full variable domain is SQTIHQWPATLVQPVGSPLSLECTVEGTSNPNLYWYRQAAGRGLQLLFYSVGIGQISSEVPQNLSASRPQDRQFILSSKKLLLSDSGFYLCAWIGHKNIQYFGAGTRLSVL.

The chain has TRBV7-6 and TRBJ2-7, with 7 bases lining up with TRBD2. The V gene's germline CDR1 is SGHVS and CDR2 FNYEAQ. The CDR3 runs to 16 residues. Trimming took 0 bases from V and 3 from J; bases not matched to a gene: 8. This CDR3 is CASSLAWGGGYYEQYF. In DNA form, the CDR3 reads TGTGCCAGCAGCTTAGCGTGGGGCGGGGGATACTACGAGCAGTACTTC.

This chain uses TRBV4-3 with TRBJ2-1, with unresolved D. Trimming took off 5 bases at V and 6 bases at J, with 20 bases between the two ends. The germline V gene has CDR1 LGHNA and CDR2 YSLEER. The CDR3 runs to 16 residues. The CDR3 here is CASSEGRSSHPNEQFF. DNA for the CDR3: TGCGCCAGCAGCGAAGGTCGGAGTAGTCATCCCAATGAGCAGTTCTTC.

CDR3 loop: CASSLESSYEQYF. In DNA, the CDR3 is TGTGCCAGCAGCTTGGAGAGCTCCTACGAGCAGTACTTC. The V gene is TRBV7-2, the J gene TRBJ2-7; no definite D call. The CDR3 is made up of 13 amino acids. Germline V gene data show CDR1 as SGHTA and CDR2 as FQGNSA. V dropped 3 bases and J dropped 0 bases, with 6 bases sitting between them.

CDR3 loop: CASSNGLAGLDTQYF. CDR3 coding DNA: TGTGCCAGCAGTAACGGACTAGCGGGGTTAGATACGCAGTATTTT. The chain recombines TRBV6-5 with TRBJ2-3; 12 bases fit TRBD2. Germline loops: CDR1 MNHEY, CDR2 SVGAGI. The CDR3 is made up of 15 amino acids. With 5 bases clipped from V and 5 bases from J, the junction kept 5 bases outside the gene matches.

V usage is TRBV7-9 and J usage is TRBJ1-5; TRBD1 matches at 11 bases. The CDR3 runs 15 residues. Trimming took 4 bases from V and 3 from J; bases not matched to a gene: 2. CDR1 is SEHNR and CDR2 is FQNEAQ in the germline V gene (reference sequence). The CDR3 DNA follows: TGTGCCAGCAGCTCGGGACAGGGGGACAATCAGCCCCAGCATTTT. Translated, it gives CASSSGQGDNQPQHF.

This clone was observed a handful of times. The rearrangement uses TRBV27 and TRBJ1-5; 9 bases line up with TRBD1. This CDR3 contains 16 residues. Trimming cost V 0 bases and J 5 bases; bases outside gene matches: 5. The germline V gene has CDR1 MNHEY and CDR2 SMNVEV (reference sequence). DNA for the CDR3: TGTGCCAGCAGTTTATCGGGGACAGGGTCGGATCAGCCCCAGCATTTT. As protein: CASSLSGTGSDQPQHF.

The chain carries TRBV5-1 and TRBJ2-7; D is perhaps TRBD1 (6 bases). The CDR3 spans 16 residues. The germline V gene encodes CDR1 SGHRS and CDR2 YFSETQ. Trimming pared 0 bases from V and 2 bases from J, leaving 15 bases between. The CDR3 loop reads CASSLGPGQKTYEQYF. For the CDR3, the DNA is TGCGCCAGCAGCTTGGGTCCGGGACAAAAGACCTACGAGCAGTACTTC.

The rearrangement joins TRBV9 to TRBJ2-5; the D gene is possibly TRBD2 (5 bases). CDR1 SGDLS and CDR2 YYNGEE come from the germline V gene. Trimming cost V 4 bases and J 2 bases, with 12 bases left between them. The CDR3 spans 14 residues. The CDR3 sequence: CASSRGGVQETQYF. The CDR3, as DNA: TGTGCCAGCAGCCGGGGTGGTGTTCAAGAGACCCAGTACTTC.

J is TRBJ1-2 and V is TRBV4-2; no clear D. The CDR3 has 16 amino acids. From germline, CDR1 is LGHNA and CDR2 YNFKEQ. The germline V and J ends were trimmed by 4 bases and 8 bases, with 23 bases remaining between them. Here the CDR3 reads CASSPLRPDLARGYTF. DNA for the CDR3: TGTGCCAGCAGCCCACTTCGCCCGGACTTGGCTAGGGGCTACACCTTC.